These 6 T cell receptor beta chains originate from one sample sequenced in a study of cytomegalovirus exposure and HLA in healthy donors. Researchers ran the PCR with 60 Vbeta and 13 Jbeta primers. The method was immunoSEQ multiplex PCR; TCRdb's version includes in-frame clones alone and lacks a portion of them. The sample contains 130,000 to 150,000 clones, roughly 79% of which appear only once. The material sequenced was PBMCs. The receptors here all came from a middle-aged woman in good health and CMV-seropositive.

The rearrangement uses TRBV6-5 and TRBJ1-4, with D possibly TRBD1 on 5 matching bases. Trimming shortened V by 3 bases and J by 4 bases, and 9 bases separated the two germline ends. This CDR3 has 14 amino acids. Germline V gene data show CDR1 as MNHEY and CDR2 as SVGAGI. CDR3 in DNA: TGTGCCAGCAGTTATGGGCAGGGTAATGAAAAACTGTTTTTT. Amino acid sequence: CASSYGQGNEKLFF.

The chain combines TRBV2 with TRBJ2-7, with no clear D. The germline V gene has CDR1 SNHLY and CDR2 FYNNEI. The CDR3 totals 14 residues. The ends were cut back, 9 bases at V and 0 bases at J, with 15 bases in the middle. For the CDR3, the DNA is TGTGCCAGTACAATGGCCAGAAGCTCCTACGAGCAGTACTTC. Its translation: CASTMARSSYEQYF.

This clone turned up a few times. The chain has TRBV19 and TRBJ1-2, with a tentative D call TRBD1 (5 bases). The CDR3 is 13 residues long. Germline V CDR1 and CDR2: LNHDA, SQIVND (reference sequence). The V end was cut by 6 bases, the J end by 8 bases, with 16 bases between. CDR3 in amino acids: CASRSRQTTGYTF. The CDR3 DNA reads TGTGCCAGTAGAAGCAGACAGACCACCGGCTACACCTTC.

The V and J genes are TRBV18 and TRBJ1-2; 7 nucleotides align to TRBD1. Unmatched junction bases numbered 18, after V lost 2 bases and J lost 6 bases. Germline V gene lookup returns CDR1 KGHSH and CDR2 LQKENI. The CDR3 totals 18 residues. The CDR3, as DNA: TGTGCCAGCTCACCAGGGGCCGGAATGTCGACAGGGTATAATGGCTACACCTTC. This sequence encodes CASSPGAGMSTGYNGYTF.

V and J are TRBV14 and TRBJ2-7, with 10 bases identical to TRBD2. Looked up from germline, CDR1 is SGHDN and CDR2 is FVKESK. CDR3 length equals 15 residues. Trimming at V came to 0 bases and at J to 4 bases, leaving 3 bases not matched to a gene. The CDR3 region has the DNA TGTGCCAGCAGCCAAGAGACTAGCGGGTTATACGAGCAGTACTTC. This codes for CASSQETSGLYEQYF.

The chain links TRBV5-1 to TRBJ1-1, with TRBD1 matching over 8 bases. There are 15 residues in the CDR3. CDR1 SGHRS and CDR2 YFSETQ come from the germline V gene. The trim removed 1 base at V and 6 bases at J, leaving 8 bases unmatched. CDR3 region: CASSLYTGGISEAFF. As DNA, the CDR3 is TGCGCCAGCAGCTTGTACACAGGGGGTATCTCTGAAGCTTTCTTT.